What follows are 13 T cell receptor beta chains derived from one specimen sequenced in a study of blood T cell repertoires in COVID-19 (dated by TCRdb to the early 2020s). Receptor libraries were prepared by the immunoSEQ multiplex PCR assay. This immuneACCESS table, as held by TCRdb, lists in-frame sequences with V and J called but not all clones. Of the missing ones, under half trace to an unresolved V gene in checked studies; the others have no known cause. For this sample there are under 250,000 clones; around four fifths appear just once. Of the sample, approximately 5.1% falls within the top ten clones. The sample taken for sequencing was peripheral blood. The source of these receptors is a woman aged 55 to 70 who had recovered from COVID-19.

This chain connects TRBV5-1 to TRBJ1-2, with D perhaps matching TRBD1 (6 bases). Germline assignment: CDR1 SGHRS and CDR2 YFSETQ. V lost 4 bases and J lost 5, with 12 bases in between. The CDR3 extends over 13 amino acids. The CDR3 here is CASSLNRVYGYTF. CDR3 sequence (DNA): TGCGCCAGCAGCCTAAACAGGGTGTATGGCTACACCTTC.

The rearrangement links TRBV5-6 to TRBJ2-7; 10 bases fit TRBD1. CDR1 SGHDT and CDR2 YYEEEE come from the germline V gene. The CDR3 sequence is 19 residues long. J lost 4 bases, V lost 4 bases, and 20 bases had no gene match. DNA of the CDR3: TGTGCCAGCAGCGGTCTATCCGACAGGGGGCCTACGTCCCTTTACGAGCAGTACTTC. It is translated as CASSGLSDRGPTSLYEQYF.

Only a few counts were recorded for this clone. This rearrangement joins TRBV4-1 to TRBJ1-2; tentatively, D is TRBD1 (5 bases). Trimming left V 1 base short and J 5 bases short, with 14 bases between. The CDR3 sequence is 15 residues long. Germline lookup yields CDR1 MGHRA and CDR2 YSYEKL. The CDR3 here is CASSQGVTGSYGYTF. For the CDR3, the DNA is TGCGCCAGCAGCCAAGGTGTCACAGGTTCTTATGGCTACACCTTC.

The chain has TRBV6-2 or TRBV6-3 and TRBJ1-2; 8 bases agree with TRBD1. CDR1 is MNHEY and CDR2 is SVGEGT in the germline V gene. The CDR3 extends over 13 amino acids. The V and J ends lost 6 bases and 6 bases, in that order; junction bases with no gene match: 6. CDR3 sequence reads: CASSDRGSDGYTF. CDR3 bases: TGTGCCAGCAGCGACAGGGGTTCCGATGGCTACACCTTC.

J is TRBJ2-3 and V is TRBV10-3; 13 nucleotides align to TRBD2. In germline, CDR1 is ENHRY, CDR2 SYGVKD. This CDR3 is 17 amino acids long. J was trimmed by 6 bases and V by 6 bases; bases with no gene match: 12. CDR3 sequence reads: CAIRGTSGASGGDTQYF. The CDR3 DNA reads as TGTGCCATCAGAGGGACTAGCGGGGCCTCAGGGGGGGATACGCAGTATTTT.

The chain uses TRBV19 and TRBJ2-5; D is perhaps TRBD1 (6 bases). Germline loops: CDR1 LNHDA, CDR2 SQIVND (reference sequence). This CDR3 contains 11 residues. V lost 8 bases to trimming and J lost 6 bases, with 10 bases between them. The CDR3 loop reads CASGDIQTQYF. CDR3 bases: TGTGCCAGTGGGGACATTCAGACCCAGTACTTC. Drawing the rest from reference TRBV19 and TRBJ2-5, the complete variable domain is DGGITQSPKYLFRKEGQNVTLSCEQNLNHDAMYWYRQDPGQGLRLIYYSQIVNDFQKGDIAEGYSVSREKKESFPLTVTSAQKNPTAFYLCASGDIQTQYFGPGTRLLVL.

V usage is TRBV7-3 and J usage is TRBJ2-3; TRBD2 agrees at 12 bases. The germline gives CDR1 SGHTA, CDR2 FQGTGA. The ends lost 5 bases at V and 12 bases at J; junction bases unmatched: 9. This CDR3 has 14 residues. The CDR3 sequence: CASSPSTSGGIQYF. Here the CDR3 DNA reads TGTGCCAGCAGCCCATCGACTAGCGGGGGAATTCAGTATTTT.

The chain has TRBV7-2 and TRBJ2-5; TRBD1 matches at 11 bases. Losses at the gene ends were 4 bases for V and 5 bases for J; bases not matched to a gene: 6. CDR1 and CDR2 (germline): SGHTA, FQGNSA. The CDR3 contains 15 residues. CDR3: CASSSDRGRFETQYF. The CDR3 DNA reads TGTGCCAGCAGCTCGGACAGGGGGCGCTTTGAGACCCAGTACTTC. Drawing the rest from reference TRBV7-2 and TRBJ2-5, the complete variable domain is GAGVSQSPSNKVTEKGKDVELRCDPISGHTALYWYRQSLGQGLEFLIYFQGNSAPDKSGLPSDRFSAERTGGSVSTLTIQRTQQEDSAVYLCASSSDRGRFETQYFGPGTRLLVL.

The V and J genes are TRBV4-1 and TRBJ2-7, with 7 bases matching TRBD2. CDR1 and CDR2 (germline): MGHRA, YSYEKL. V was pared by 5 bases and J by 0 bases, with 13 bases of the junction left unmatched. The CDR3 extends over 17 amino acids. CDR3 protein: CASSFRERGPNSYEQYF. The DNA of the CDR3 is TGCGCCAGCAGCTTCCGGGAGCGGGGCCCAAACTCCTACGAGCAGTACTTC.

The V and J genes are TRBV29-1 and TRBJ1-1, with a tentative D call TRBD1 (6 bases). V lost 7 bases and J 5 bases, leaving 17 bases between the germline ends. From germline, CDR1 is SQVTM and CDR2 ANQGSEA. The CDR3 totals 13 residues. CDR3 amino acids: CSAERGGRTEAFF. In DNA form, the CDR3 reads TGCAGCGCGGAGAGGGGGGGGCGGACTGAAGCTTTCTTT.

To note about this clone: Other nucleotide sequences in the sample specify the same CDR3. V is TRBV5-1 and J is TRBJ2-2; D is uncertain. Per germline, CDR1 SGHRS and CDR2 YFSETQ. This CDR3 spans 15 amino acids. V lost 1 base to trimming and J lost 2 bases, with 9 bases between them. CDR3 DNA sequence: TGCGCCAGCAGCTTGCCCGGCGGTAACACCGGGGAGCTGTTTTTT. The encoded protein is CASSLPGGNTGELFF. Filled out from reference TRBV5-1 and TRBJ2-2, the complete variable domain reads KAGVTQTPRYLIKTRGQQVTLSCSPISGHRSVSWYQQTPGQGLQFLFEYFSETQRNKGNFPGRFSGRQFSNSRSEMNVSTLELGDSALYLCASSLPGGNTGELFFGEGSRLTVL.

The chain employs TRBV5-4 and TRBJ2-7, with D unclear. The CDR3 is made up of 13 amino acids. CDR1 SGHNT and CDR2 YYREEE come from the germline V gene (reference sequence). The germline V and J ends were trimmed by 0 bases and 3 bases, with 7 bases remaining between them. The chain's CDR3 is CASSLDRYYEQYF. The CDR3 DNA sequence: TGTGCCAGCAGCTTGGACAGATACTACGAGCAGTACTTC.

The V call is TRBV29-1, the J call TRBJ2-3, with 7 nucleotides matching TRBD2. Germline CDR1 reads SQVTM; CDR2 reads ANQGSEA. This CDR3 contains 13 residues. V lost 6 bases, J lost 4 bases, and 7 bases stayed unmatched. The CDR3 DNA is TGCAGCGTCTTGACTAGCAGCGCAGATACGCAGTATTTT. This translates into CSVLTSSADTQYF.